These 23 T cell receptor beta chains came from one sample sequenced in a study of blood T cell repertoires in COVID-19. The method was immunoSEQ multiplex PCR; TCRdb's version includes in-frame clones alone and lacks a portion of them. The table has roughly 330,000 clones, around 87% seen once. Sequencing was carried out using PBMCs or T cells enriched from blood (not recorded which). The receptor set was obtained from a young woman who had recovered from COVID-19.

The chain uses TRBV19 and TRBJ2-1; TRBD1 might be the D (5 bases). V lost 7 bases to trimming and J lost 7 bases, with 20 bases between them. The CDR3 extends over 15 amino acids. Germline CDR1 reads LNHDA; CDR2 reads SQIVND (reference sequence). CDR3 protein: CASTLSGPPLNEQFF. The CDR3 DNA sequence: TGTGCCAGTACCTTGTCAGGGCCCCCCCTAAATGAGCAGTTCTTC.

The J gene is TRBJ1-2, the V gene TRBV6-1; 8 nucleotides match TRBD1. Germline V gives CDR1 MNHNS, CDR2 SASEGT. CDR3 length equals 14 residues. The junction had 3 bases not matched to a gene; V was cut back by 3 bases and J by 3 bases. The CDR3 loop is CASSEYRGDYGYTF. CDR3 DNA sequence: TGTGCCAGCAGTGAGTACAGGGGGGACTATGGCTACACCTTC.

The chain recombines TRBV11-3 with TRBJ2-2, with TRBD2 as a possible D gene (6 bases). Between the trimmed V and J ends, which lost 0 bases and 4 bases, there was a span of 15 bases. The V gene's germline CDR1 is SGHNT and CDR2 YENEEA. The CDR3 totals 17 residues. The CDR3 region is CASSLDRLEGFTGELFF. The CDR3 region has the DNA TGTGCCAGCAGCTTAGATCGATTGGAGGGGTTCACCGGGGAGCTGTTTTTT.

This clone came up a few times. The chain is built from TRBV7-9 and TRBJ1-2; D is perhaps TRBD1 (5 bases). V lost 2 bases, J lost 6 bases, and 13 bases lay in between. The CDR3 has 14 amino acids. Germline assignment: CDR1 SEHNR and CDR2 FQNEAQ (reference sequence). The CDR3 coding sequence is TGTGCCAGCAGCTTATATGGCAGGGAAGATGGCTACACCTTC. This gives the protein CASSLYGREDGYTF.

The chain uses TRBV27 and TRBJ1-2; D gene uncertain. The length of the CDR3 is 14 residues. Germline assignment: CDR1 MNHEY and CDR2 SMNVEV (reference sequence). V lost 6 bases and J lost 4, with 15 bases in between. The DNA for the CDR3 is TGTGCCAGCAGACCTCCCACTGATTCCTATGGCTACACCTTC. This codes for CASRPPTDSYGYTF.

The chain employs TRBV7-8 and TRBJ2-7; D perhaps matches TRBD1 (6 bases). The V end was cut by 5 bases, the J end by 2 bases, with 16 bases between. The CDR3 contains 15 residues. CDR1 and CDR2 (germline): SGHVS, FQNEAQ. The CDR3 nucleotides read TGTGCCAGCAGCCCCCGGGACCCAGGGGCCTACGAGCAGTACTTC. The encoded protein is CASSPRDPGAYEQYF.

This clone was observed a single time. The CDR3 here is CATSSRVSKGSPYNSPLHF. The CDR3 nucleotides read TGTGCCACCAGCAGCAGAGTTAGTAAGGGGTCCCCCTATAATTCACCCCTCCACTTT. This chain uses TRBV15 with TRBJ1-6; D is perhaps TRBD1 (5 bases). CDR3 size: 19 residues. The germline V and J ends were trimmed by 3 bases and 2 bases, with 20 bases remaining between them. Germline CDR1 and CDR2: LNHNV and YYDKDF (reference sequence).

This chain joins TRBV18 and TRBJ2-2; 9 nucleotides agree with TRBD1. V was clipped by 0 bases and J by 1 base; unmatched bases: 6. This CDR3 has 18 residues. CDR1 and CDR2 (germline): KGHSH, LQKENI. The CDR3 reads CASSPPDQGQGNTGELFF. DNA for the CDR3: TGTGCCAGCTCACCACCCGATCAGGGACAGGGGAACACCGGGGAGCTGTTTTTT.

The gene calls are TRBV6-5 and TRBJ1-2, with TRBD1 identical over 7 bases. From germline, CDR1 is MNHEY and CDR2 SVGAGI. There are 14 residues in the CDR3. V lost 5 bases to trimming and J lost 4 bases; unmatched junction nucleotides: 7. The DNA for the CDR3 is TGTGCCAGCAGTCCGGGACAGAGTTTCTATGGCTACACCTTC. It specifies CASSPGQSFYGYTF.

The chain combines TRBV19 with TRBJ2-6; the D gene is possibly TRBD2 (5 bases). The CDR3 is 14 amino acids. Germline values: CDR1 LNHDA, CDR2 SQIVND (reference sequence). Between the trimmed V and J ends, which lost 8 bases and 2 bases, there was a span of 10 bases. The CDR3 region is CASGGPTGANVLTF. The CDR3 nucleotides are TGTGCCAGTGGAGGCCCGACTGGGGCCAACGTCCTGACTTTC. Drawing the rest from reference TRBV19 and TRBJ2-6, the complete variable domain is DGGITQSPKYLFRKEGQNVTLSCEQNLNHDAMYWYRQDPGQGLRLIYYSQIVNDFQKGDIAEGYSVSREKKESFPLTVTSAQKNPTAFYLCASGGPTGANVLTFGAGSRLTVL.

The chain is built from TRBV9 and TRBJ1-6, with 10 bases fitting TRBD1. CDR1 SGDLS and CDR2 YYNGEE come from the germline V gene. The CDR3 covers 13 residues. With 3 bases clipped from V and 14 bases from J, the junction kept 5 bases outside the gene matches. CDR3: CASSGGTGASLHF. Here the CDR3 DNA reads TGTGCCAGCAGCGGAGGGACAGGGGCCTCCCTCCACTTT.

The CDR3 region is CASSTTGVYGYTF. For the CDR3, the DNA is TGTGCCAGCAGTACCACAGGGGTATATGGCTACACCTTC. This chain links TRBV6-5 with TRBJ1-2; 7 bases map to TRBD1. The V gene's germline CDR1 is MNHEY and CDR2 SVGAGI. The CDR3 length is 13 residues. The ends lost 5 bases at V and 5 bases at J; junction bases unmatched: 5.

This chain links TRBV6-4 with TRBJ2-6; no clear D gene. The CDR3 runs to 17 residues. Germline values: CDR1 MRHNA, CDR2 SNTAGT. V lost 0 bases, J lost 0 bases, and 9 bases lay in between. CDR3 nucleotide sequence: TGTGCCAGCAGTGACTCGAAGAGGAACTCTGGGGCCAACGTCCTGACTTTC. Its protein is CASSDSKRNSGANVLTF.

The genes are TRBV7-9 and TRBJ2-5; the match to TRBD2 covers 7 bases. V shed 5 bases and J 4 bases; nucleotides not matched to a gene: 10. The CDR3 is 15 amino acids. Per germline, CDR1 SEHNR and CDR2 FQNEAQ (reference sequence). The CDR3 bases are TGTGCCAGCAGCCGATTCAGGGAGGGGTCAGAGACCCAGTACTTC. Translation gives CASSRFREGSETQYF.

The DNA of the CDR3 is TGTGCCAGTAGTATCGGGGATGGCTACACCTTC. It yields the protein CASSIGDGYTF. This chain links TRBV19 with TRBJ1-2, with D unclear. The CDR3 consists of 11 residues. The germline V gene encodes CDR1 LNHDA and CDR2 SQIVND (reference sequence). Trimming pared 3 bases from V and 6 bases from J, leaving 5 bases between.

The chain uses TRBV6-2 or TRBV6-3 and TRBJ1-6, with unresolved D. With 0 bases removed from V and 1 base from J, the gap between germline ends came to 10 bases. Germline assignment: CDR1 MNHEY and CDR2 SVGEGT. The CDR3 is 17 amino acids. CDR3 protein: CASSYSLGGSYNSPLHF. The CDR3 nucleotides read TGTGCCAGCAGTTACTCGTTGGGAGGATCCTATAATTCACCCCTCCACTTT.

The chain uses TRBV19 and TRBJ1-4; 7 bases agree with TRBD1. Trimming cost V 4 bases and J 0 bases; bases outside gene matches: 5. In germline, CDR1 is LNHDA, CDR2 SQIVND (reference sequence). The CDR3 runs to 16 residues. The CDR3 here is CASSSGRGTTNEKLFF. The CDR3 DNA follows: TGTGCCAGTAGTAGTGGCAGGGGGACAACTAATGAAAAACTGTTTTTT.

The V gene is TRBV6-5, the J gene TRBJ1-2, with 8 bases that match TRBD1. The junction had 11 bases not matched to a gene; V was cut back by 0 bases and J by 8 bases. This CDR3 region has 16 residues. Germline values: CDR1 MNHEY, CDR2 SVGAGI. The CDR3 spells CASSYSWRQGAGGYTF. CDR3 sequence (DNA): TGTGCCAGCAGTTACTCGTGGCGTCAGGGGGCAGGGGGCTACACCTTC.

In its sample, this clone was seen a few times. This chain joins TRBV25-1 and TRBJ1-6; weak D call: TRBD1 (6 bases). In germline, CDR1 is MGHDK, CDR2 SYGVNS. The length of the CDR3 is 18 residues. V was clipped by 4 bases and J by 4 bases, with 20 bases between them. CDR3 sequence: CASSAPWTQGAYNSPLHF. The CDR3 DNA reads TGTGCCAGCAGTGCCCCCTGGACACAGGGAGCATATAATTCACCCCTCCACTTT.

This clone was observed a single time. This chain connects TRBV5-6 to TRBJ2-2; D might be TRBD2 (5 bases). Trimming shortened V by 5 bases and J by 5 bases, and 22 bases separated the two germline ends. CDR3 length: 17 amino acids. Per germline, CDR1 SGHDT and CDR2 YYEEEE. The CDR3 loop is CASSILDGRADTGELFF. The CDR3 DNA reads TGTGCCAGCAGTATATTGGATGGGCGGGCGGATACCGGGGAGCTGTTTTTT.

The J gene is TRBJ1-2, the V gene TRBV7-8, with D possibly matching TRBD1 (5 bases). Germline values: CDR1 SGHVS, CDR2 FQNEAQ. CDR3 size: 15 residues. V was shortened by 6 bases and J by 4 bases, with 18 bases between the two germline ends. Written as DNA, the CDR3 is TGTGCCAGCAGGAAAGAGCGGGGCTTGAGCTATGGCTACACCTTC. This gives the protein CASRKERGLSYGYTF.

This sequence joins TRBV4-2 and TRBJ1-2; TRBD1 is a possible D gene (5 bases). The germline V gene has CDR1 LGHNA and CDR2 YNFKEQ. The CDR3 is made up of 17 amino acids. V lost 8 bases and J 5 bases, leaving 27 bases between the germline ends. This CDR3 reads CASCSTGTPLSLYGYTF. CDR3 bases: TGTGCCAGCTGTTCCACCGGGACTCCTCTGTCTCTTTATGGCTACACCTTC.

The CDR3 region is CASSARQTMNTEAFF. CDR3 nucleotides: TGTGCCAGCAGCGCAAGACAGACCATGAACACTGAAGCTTTCTTT. J is TRBJ1-1 and V is TRBV7-8; maybe TRBD1 (5 bases). The CDR3 has 15 amino acids. Germline values: CDR1 SGHVS, CDR2 FQNEAQ. V lost 5 bases and J 0 bases, leaving 13 bases between the germline ends.